Reported below is one TCR beta chain. Method: immunoSEQ multiplex PCR; TCRdb's copy keeps in-frame clones and lacks some. The sample consists of 300,000 to 400,000 clones, 87% of them appearing once. There are 15 residues in the CDR3. Germline lookup yields CDR1 SGHRS and CDR2 YFSETQ. The ends were cut back, 6 bases at V and 0 bases at J, with 13 bases in the middle. The data were taken from a study of blood T cell repertoires in COVID-19. Study as a whole: Donors in the United States, Italy and Spain gave samples during acute or convalescent COVID-19.

This receptor was taken from a woman between 50 and 59 years old with COVID-19, enrolled during active disease. The sample taken for sequencing was peripheral blood. The chain uses TRBV5-1 and TRBJ2-1, with D perhaps TRBD2 (6 bases). The CDR3 nucleotides are TGCGCCAGCAAGGAGGGCACGAGCTCCTACAATGAGCAGTTCTTC. It is translated as CASKEGTSSYNEQFF.